These 3 T cell receptor beta chains were all obtained from the same sample, sequenced in a study of blood T cell repertoires in COVID-19 (TCRdb year 2020). Libraries were made using the immunoSEQ multiplex PCR assay. TCRdb's version of the immuneACCESS table is confined to in-frame rearrangements and falls short of the full clone set. An unresolved V gene accounts for under half of the shortfall where checked; the remainder is of unknown origin. Here the sample has a few hundred thousand clones; 89% occur a single time. The ten largest clones take up more than 1% of the sample. The sample was peripheral blood. These receptors were taken from a middle-aged man with acute or convalescent COVID-19.

The chain links TRBV7-9 to TRBJ1-1; tentatively, D is TRBD1 (6 bases). CDR3 size: 13 residues. Germline CDR1 reads SEHNR; CDR2 reads FQNEAQ (reference sequence). V dropped 4 bases and J dropped 13 bases, with 19 bases sitting between them. The CDR3 region has the DNA TGTGCCAGCAGCTCGGCCGTACAGGGTAGGGTTTTCTTT. This sequence encodes CASSSAVQGRVFF. Using reference TRBV7-9 and TRBJ1-1 for the parts outside the CDR3, the full variable domain is DTGVSQNPRHKITKRGQNVTFRCDPISEHNRLYWYRQTLGQGPEFLTYFQNEAQLEKSRLLSDRFSAERPKGSFSTLEIQRTEQGDSAMYLCASSSAVQGRVFFGQGTRLTVV.

V and J are TRBV27 and TRBJ2-7, with D tentatively TRBD2 (6 bases). The germline V gene has CDR1 MNHEY and CDR2 SMNVEV (reference sequence). This CDR3 comprises 13 residues. V was pared by 10 bases and J by 2 bases, with 15 bases between. CDR3 protein: CATQTGGTYEQYF. DNA for the CDR3: TGTGCCACCCAGACTGGGGGGACCTACGAGCAGTACTTC.

This chain links TRBV19 with TRBJ2-7; the match to TRBD2 covers 7 bases. The CDR3 runs 14 residues. In germline, CDR1 is LNHDA, CDR2 SQIVND (reference sequence). J lost 2 bases, V lost 1 base, and 2 bases had no gene match. CDR3 nucleotides: TGTGCCAGTAGTATAGGACTAGCTGCCTACGAGCAGTACTTC. It codes for CASSIGLAAYEQYF. Complete variable domain (other parts from reference TRBV19 and TRBJ2-7): DGGITQSPKYLFRKEGQNVTLSCEQNLNHDAMYWYRQDPGQGLRLIYYSQIVNDFQKGDIAEGYSVSREKKESFPLTVTSAQKNPTAFYLCASSIGLAAYEQYFGPGTRLTVT.